This T cell receptor beta chain was sequenced for a study of STAT5B mutations in CD4+ large granular lymphocyte leukemia. Study-wide context: Among healthy donors, a particular HLA allele went with more CDR3 'QG' motifs. General study findings and limits: Compared with healthy controls (2/35), patient top clones favored TRBV06 (8/27). Main leukemic clonotypes were patient-specific, but approximately 27% appeared at low frequency elsewhere.

The length of the CDR3 is 15 residues. CDR1 is SSHAT, CDR2 FNYEAQ, per germline (reference sequence). Concerning this clone: Its specificity is not known. One junction end disagrees with the germline gene, perhaps due to a read error.

Method: immunoSEQ multiplex PCR; TCRdb's copy keeps in-frame clones and lacks some. The top ten hold approximately 1.4% of the sample, which has about 48,000 clones, less than 85% seen once. This TCR was recovered from a human donor in good health. This chain connects TRBV7-7 to TRBJ1-5; D is uncertain. Specimen: CD4+ T cells from blood buffy coats. CDR3 DNA sequence: TGTGCTAGCAGCTTAGAGAGTCGGTACGATCAGCCCCAGCATTTT. This sequence encodes CASSLESRYDQPQHF.